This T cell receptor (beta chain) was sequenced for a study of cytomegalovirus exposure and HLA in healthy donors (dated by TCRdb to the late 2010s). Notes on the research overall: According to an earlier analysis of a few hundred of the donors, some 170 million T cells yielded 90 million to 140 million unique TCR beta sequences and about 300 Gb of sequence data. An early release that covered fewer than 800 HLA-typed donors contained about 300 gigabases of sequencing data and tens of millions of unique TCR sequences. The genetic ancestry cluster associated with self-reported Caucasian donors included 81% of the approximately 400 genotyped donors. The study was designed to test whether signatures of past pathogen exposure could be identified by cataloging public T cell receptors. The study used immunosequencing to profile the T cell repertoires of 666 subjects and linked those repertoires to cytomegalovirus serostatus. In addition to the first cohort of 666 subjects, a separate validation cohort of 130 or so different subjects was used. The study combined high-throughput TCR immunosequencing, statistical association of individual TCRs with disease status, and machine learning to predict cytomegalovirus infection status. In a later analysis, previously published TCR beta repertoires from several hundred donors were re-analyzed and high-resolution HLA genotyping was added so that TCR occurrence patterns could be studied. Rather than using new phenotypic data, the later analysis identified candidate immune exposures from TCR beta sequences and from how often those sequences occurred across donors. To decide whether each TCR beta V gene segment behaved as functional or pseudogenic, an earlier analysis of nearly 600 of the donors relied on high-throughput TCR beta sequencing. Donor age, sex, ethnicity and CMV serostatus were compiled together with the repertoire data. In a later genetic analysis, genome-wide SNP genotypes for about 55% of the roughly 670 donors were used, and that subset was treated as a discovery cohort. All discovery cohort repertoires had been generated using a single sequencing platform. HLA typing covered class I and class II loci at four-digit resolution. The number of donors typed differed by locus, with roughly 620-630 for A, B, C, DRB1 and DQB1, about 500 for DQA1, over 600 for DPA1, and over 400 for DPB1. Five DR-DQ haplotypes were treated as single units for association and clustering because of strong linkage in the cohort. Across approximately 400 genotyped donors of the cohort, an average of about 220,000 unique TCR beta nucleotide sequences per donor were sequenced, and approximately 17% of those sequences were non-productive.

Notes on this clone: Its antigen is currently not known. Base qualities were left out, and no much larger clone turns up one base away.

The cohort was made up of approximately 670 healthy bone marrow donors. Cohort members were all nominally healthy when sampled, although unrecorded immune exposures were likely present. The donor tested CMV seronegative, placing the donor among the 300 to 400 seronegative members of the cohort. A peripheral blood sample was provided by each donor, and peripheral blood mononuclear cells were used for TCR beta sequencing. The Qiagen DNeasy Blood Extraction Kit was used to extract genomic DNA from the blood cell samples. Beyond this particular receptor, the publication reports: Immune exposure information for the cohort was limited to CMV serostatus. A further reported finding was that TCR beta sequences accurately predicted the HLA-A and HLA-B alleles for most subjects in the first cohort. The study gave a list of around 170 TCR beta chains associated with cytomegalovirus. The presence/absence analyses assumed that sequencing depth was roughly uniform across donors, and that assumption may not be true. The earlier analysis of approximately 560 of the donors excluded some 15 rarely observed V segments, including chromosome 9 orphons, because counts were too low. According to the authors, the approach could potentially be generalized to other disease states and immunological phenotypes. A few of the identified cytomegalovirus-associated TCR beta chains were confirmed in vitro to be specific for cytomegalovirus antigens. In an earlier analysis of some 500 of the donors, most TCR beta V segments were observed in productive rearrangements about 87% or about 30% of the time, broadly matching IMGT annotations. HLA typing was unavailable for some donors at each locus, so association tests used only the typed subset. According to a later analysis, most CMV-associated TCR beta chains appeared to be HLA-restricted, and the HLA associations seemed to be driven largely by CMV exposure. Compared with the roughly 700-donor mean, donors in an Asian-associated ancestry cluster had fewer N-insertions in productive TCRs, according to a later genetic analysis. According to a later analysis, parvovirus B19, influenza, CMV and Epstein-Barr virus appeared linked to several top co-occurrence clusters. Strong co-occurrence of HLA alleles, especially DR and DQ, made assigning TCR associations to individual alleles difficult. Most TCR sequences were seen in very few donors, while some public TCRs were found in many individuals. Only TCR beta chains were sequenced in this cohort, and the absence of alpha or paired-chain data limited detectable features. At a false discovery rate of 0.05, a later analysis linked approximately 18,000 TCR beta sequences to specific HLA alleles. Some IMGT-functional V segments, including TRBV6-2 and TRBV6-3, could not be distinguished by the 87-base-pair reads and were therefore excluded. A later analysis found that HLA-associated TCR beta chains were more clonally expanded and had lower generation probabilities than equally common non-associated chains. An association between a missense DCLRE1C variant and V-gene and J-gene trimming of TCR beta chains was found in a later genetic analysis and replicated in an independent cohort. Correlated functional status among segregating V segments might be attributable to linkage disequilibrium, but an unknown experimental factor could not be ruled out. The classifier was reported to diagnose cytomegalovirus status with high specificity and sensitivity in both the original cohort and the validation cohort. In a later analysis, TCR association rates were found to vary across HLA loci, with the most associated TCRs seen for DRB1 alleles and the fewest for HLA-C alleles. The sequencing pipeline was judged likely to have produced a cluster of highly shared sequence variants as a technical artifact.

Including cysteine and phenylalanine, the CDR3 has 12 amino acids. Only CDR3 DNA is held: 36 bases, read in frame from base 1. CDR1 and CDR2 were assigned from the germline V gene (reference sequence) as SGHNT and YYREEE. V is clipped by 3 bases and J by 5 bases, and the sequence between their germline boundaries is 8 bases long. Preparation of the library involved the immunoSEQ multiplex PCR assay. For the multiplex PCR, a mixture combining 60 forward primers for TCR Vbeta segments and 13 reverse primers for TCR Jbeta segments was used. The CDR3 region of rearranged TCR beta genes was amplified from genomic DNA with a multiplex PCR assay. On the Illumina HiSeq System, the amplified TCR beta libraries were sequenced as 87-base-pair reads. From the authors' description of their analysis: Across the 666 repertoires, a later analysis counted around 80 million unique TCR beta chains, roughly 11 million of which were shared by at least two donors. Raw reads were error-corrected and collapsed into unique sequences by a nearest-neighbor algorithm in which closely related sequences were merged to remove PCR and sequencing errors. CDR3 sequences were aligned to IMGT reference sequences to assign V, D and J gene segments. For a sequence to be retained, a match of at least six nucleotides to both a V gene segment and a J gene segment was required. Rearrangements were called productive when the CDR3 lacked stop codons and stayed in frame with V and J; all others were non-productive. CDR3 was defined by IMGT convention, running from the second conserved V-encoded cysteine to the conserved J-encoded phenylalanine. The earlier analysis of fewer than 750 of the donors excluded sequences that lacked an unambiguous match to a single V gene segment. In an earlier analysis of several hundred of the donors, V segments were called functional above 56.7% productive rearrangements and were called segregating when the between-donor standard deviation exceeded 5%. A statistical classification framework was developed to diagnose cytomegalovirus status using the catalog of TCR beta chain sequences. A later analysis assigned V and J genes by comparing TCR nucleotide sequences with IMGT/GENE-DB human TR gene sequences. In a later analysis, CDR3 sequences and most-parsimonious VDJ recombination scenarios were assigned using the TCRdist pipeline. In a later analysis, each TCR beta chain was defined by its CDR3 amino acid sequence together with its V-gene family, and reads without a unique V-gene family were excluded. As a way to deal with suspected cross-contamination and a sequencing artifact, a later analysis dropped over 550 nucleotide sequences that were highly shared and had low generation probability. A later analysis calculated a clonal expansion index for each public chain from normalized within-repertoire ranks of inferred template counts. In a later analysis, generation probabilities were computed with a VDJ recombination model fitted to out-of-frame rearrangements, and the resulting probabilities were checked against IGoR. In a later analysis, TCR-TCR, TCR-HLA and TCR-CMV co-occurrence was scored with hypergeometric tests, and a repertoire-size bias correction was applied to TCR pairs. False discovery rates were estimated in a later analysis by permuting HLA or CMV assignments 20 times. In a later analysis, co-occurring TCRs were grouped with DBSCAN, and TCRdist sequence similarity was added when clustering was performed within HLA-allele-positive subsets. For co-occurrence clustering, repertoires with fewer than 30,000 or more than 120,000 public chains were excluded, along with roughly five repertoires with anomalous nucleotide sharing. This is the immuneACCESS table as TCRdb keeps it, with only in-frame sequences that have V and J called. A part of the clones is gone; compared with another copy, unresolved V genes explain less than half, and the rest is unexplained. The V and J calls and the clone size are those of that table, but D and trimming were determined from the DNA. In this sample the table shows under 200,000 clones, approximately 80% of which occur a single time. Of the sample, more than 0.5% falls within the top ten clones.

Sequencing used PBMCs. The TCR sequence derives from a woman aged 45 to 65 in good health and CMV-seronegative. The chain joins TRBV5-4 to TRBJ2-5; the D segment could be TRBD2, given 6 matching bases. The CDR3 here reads CASSSGVETQYF. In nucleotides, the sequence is TGTGCCAGCAGCTCGGGGGTGGAGACCCAGTACTTC.